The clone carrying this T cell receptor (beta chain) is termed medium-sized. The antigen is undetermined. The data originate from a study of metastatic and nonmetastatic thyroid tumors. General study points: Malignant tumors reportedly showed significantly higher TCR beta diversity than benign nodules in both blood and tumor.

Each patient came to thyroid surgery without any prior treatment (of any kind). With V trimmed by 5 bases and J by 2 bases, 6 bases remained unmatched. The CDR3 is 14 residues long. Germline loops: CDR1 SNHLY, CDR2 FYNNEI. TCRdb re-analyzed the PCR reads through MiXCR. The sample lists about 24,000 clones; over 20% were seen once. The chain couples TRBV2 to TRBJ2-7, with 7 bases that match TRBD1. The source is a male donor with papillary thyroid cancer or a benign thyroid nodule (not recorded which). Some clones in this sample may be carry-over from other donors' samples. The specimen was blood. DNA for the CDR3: TGTGCCAGCAGTCCCAGACAGGGCCCCTACGAGCAGTACTTC. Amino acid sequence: CASSPRQGPYEQYF.